Listed below are T cell receptor beta chains from one sample, sequenced in a study of cytomegalovirus exposure and HLA in healthy donors. Produced via immunoSEQ multiplex PCR; TCRdb's table is partial and in-frame only. This sample's table reports about 160,000 clones. What was sequenced was PBMCs. The receptors here all came from a woman aged 55-69 years in good health and CMV-seronegative. The CDR3 runs from the conserved cysteine through the conserved F or W. Each record gives: J gene, D gene, V gene, CDR3 protein, CDR3 DNA. The D gene is left open where the match is weak.

j_call: TRBJ1-3; d_call: TRBD1; v_call: TRBV6-5; cdr3_aa: CASSLTGTATGNTIYF; cdr3_nt: TGTGCCAGCAGTTTGACCGGGACAGCAACTGGAAACACCATATATTTT
j_call: TRBJ1-5; d_call: TRBD1; v_call: TRBV15; cdr3_aa: CATSLGGPRNQPQHF; cdr3_nt: TGTGCCACCAGCTTAGGGGGCCCTCGCAATCAGCCCCAGCATTTT
j_call: TRBJ1-2; d_call: TRBD1; v_call: TRBV5-6; cdr3_aa: CASSFADRDNYGYTF; cdr3_nt: TGTGCCAGCAGTTTTGCGGACAGGGATAACTATGGCTACACCTTC
j_call: TRBJ1-6; d_call: -; v_call: TRBV18; cdr3_aa: CASSYAKGDSPLHF; cdr3_nt: TGTGCCAGCTCGTACGCTAAGGGGGATTCACCCCTCCACTTT
j_call: TRBJ2-5; d_call: TRBD2; v_call: TRBV7-8; cdr3_aa: CASSFGLAGGKETQYF; cdr3_nt: TGTGCCAGCAGCTTCGGACTAGCGGGGGGGAAAGAGACCCAGTACTTC
j_call: TRBJ1-5; d_call: -; v_call: TRBV27; cdr3_aa: CASSLGSQGNQPQHF; cdr3_nt: TGTGCCAGCAGTTTAGGGTCTCAGGGGAATCAGCCCCAGCATTTT
j_call: TRBJ2-5; d_call: TRBD1; v_call: TRBV25-1; cdr3_aa: CASSGRTGGGETQYF; cdr3_nt: TGTGCCAGCAGTGGTAGGACAGGGGGCGGAGAGACCCAGTACTTC
j_call: TRBJ1-2; d_call: TRBD1; v_call: TRBV7-3; cdr3_aa: CASSLGQGRGYTF; cdr3_nt: TGTGCCAGCAGCTTAGGACAGGGGAGAGGCTACACCTTC
j_call: TRBJ2-1; d_call: -; v_call: TRBV6-1; cdr3_aa: CASSLRWNEQFF; cdr3_nt: TGTGCCAGCAGCCTTAGATGGAATGAGCAGTTCTTC
j_call: TRBJ2-1; d_call: TRBD2; v_call: TRBV5-1; cdr3_aa: CASSLVVGTSGTSYNEQFF; cdr3_nt: TGCGCCAGCAGCTTGGTGGTTGGGACTAGCGGTACCTCCTACAATGAGCAGTTCTTC
j_call: TRBJ2-2; d_call: -; v_call: TRBV5-1; cdr3_aa: CASSVQGSTGELFF; cdr3_nt: TGCGCCAGCAGCGTACAGGGTAGCACCGGGGAGCTGTTTTTT
j_call: TRBJ1-4; d_call: -; v_call: TRBV11-2; cdr3_aa: CASSPQTNEKLFF; cdr3_nt: TGTGCCAGCAGCCCCCAAACTAATGAAAAACTGTTTTTT
j_call: TRBJ1-1; d_call: -; v_call: TRBV19; cdr3_aa: CASSIGKGAEAFF; cdr3_nt: TGTGCCAGTAGTATAGGGAAGGGGGCTGAAGCTTTCTTT
j_call: TRBJ1-1; d_call: -; v_call: TRBV5-6; cdr3_aa: CASSPGTAMNTEAFF; cdr3_nt: TGTGCCAGCAGCCCAGGGACTGCCATGAACACTGAAGCTTTCTTT
j_call: TRBJ1-2; d_call: TRBD1; v_call: TRBV19; cdr3_aa: CASSGTGGGYTF; cdr3_nt: TGTGCCAGTAGTGGGACAGGAGGTGGCTACACCTTC
j_call: TRBJ2-7; d_call: -; v_call: TRBV14; cdr3_aa: CASSQGRRFYEQYF; cdr3_nt: TGTGCCAGCAGCCAAGGAAGGCGGTTCTACGAGCAGTACTTC
j_call: TRBJ1-2; d_call: TRBD1; v_call: TRBV6-5; cdr3_aa: CASSYSEGAGYGYTF; cdr3_nt: TGTGCCAGCAGTTACTCCGAGGGGGCAGGCTATGGCTACACCTTC
j_call: TRBJ1-1; d_call: -; v_call: TRBV18; cdr3_aa: CASSPRVTGMIYTEAFF; cdr3_nt: TGTGCCAGCTCACCGCGGGTAACAGGGATGATATACACTGAAGCTTTCTTT
j_call: TRBJ1-5; d_call: -; v_call: TRBV19; cdr3_aa: CASSTGHYSNQPQHF; cdr3_nt: TGTGCCAGTAGTACGGGACATTATAGCAATCAGCCCCAGCATTTT
j_call: TRBJ1-1; d_call: -; v_call: TRBV14; cdr3_aa: CASSRRQGTEAFF; cdr3_nt: TGTGCCAGCAGCCGTCGTCAGGGGACTGAAGCTTTCTTT
j_call: TRBJ2-1; d_call: TRBD2; v_call: TRBV7-3; cdr3_aa: CASSSLAGTLYNEQFF; cdr3_nt: TGTGCCAGCAGCTCCCTAGCGGGAACGCTATACAATGAGCAGTTCTTC
j_call: TRBJ2-7; d_call: TRBD1; v_call: TRBV2; cdr3_aa: CASRAGTGTYEQYF; cdr3_nt: TGTGCCAGCAGGGCCGGGACAGGTACCTACGAGCAGTACTTC
j_call: TRBJ1-4; d_call: -; v_call: TRBV14; cdr3_aa: CASSQAPTSQGWDEKLFF; cdr3_nt: TGTGCCAGCAGCCAAGCCCCCACGTCACAGGGTTGGGATGAAAAACTGTTTTTT
j_call: TRBJ1-1; d_call: -; v_call: TRBV6-1; cdr3_aa: CASTRNTEAFF; cdr3_nt: TGTGCCAGCACCCGTAACACTGAAGCTTTCTTT
j_call: TRBJ1-2; d_call: TRBD1; v_call: TRBV11-1; cdr3_aa: CASSSRGEKSNYGYTF; cdr3_nt: TGTGCCAGCAGCTCCAGGGGGGAGAAATCTAACTATGGCTACACCTTC
j_call: TRBJ1-5; d_call: -; v_call: TRBV7-6; cdr3_aa: CASSLEFGEMFSQPQHF; cdr3_nt: TGTGCCAGCAGCTTAGAATTCGGAGAGATGTTCAGTCAGCCCCAGCATTTT
j_call: TRBJ1-2; d_call: -; v_call: TRBV11-1; cdr3_aa: CASSSVWTVYGYTF; cdr3_nt: TGTGCCAGCAGCTCCGTATGGACAGTCTATGGCTACACCTTC
j_call: TRBJ1-3; d_call: -; v_call: TRBV19; cdr3_aa: CASSLQGSGNTIYF; cdr3_nt: TGTGCCAGTAGTTTACAGGGTTCTGGAAACACCATATATTTT
j_call: TRBJ1-2; d_call: -; v_call: TRBV29-1; cdr3_aa: CSVVRSGRGGYGYTF; cdr3_nt: TGCAGCGTTGTAAGATCAGGGCGCGGGGGTTATGGCTACACCTTC
j_call: TRBJ2-1; d_call: -; v_call: TRBV5-1; cdr3_aa: CASSLSRGMYNEQFF; cdr3_nt: TGCGCCAGCAGCTTGTCCCGGGGTATGTACAATGAGCAGTTCTTC
j_call: TRBJ2-2; d_call: -; v_call: TRBV10-3; cdr3_aa: CAISGSNTGELFF; cdr3_nt: TGTGCCATCTCAGGCTCGAACACCGGGGAGCTGTTTTTT
j_call: TRBJ2-1; d_call: TRBD1; v_call: TRBV7-2; cdr3_aa: CASTQRTGDINEQFF; cdr3_nt: TGTGCCAGCACCCAAAGGACAGGGGACATCAATGAGCAGTTCTTC
j_call: TRBJ2-2; d_call: -; v_call: TRBV5-1; cdr3_aa: CASSGFGEAGELFF; cdr3_nt: TGCGCCAGCAGTGGCTTCGGGGAGGCCGGGGAGCTGTTTTTT
j_call: TRBJ1-1; d_call: -; v_call: TRBV6-1; cdr3_aa: CASSNLGGTEAFF; cdr3_nt: TGTGCCAGCAGTAACTTAGGGGGCACTGAAGCTTTCTTT
j_call: TRBJ2-7; d_call: TRBD2; v_call: TRBV7-8; cdr3_aa: CASSLAAAGGPYEQYF; cdr3_nt: TGTGCCAGCAGCTTAGCCGCCGCGGGAGGGCCCTACGAGCAGTACTTC
j_call: TRBJ2-2; d_call: TRBD1; v_call: TRBV7-3; cdr3_aa: CASSLGQPNTGELFF; cdr3_nt: TGTGCCAGCAGCTTGGGACAGCCGAACACCGGGGAGCTGTTTTTT
j_call: TRBJ1-2; d_call: -; v_call: TRBV9; cdr3_aa: CASSVAGYGYTF; cdr3_nt: TGTGCCAGCAGCGTAGCAGGGTATGGCTACACCTTC
j_call: TRBJ2-7; d_call: -; v_call: TRBV7-9; cdr3_aa: CASSSTSEQYF; cdr3_nt: TGTGCCAGCAGCTCTACTAGCGAGCAGTACTTC
j_call: TRBJ2-5; d_call: -; v_call: TRBV10-3; cdr3_aa: CAISDSRGSQTQYF; cdr3_nt: TGTGCCATCAGTGACTCCAGGGGCTCGCAGACCCAGTACTTC